Each of the 15 T cell receptor beta chains below was sequenced from the same sample in a study of CD8+CD57+ T cells in acquired aplastic anemia. TCR beta VDJ combinations and CDR3 sequences were profiled from genomic DNA. TCRdb independently ran MiXCR on the reads; one entry per CDR3 protein. The repertoire includes about 180,000 distinct CDR3 sequences, 50% to 65% of them detected once, and about 42% sits in the top ten. All patients picked for sequencing had shown, by flow cytometry, an expansion of CD8+CD57+ cells. The sample comprised sorted CD4+, CD8+, or CD8+CD57+ T cells (not recorded which) from PBMCs. The receptors were sampled from a human donor with aplastic anemia.

The table lists this clonotype with many counts. V gene TRBV15 combines with J gene TRBJ2-2, with 9 bases identical to TRBD1. V was pared by 1 base and J by 7 bases, with 7 bases of the junction left unmatched. In germline, CDR1 is LNHNV, CDR2 YYDKDF (reference sequence). This CDR3 contains 16 residues. The CDR3, as DNA: TGTGCCACCAGCAGAGGGGACAGGGTGGGATACGGGGAGCTGTTTTTT. This gives the protein CATSRGDRVGYGELFF. The entire variable domain, with the rest obtained from reference TRBV15 and TRBJ2-2, is as follows: DAMVIQNPRYQVTQFGKPVTLSCSQTLNHNVMYWYQQKSSQAPKLLFHYYDKDFNNEADTPDNFQSRRPNTSFCFLDIRSPGLGDTAMYLCATSRGDRVGYGELFFGEGSRLTVL.

CDR3 protein: CASSQDAPRVGSPQYF. In nucleotides, the CDR3 is TGTGCCAGCAGCCAAGACGCGCCTCGGGTTGGTTCGCCCCAGTACTTC. The rearrangement links TRBV7-9 to TRBJ2-5; D not resolved. Germline V gene data show CDR1 as SEHNR and CDR2 as FQNEAQ (reference sequence). The CDR3 consists of 16 residues. V dropped 5 bases and J dropped 9 bases, with 25 bases sitting between them. Full variable domain (rest looked up from reference TRBV7-9 and TRBJ2-5): DTGVSQNPRHKITKRGQNVTFRCDPISEHNRLYWYRQTLGQGPEFLTYFQNEAQLEKSRLLSDRFSAERPKGSFSTLEIQRTEQGDSAMYLCASSQDAPRVGSPQYFGPGTRLLVL.

The V and J genes are TRBV9 and TRBJ1-5; 7 nucleotides line up with TRBD1. The CDR3 runs to 15 residues. The trim removed 4 bases at V and 7 bases at J, leaving 11 bases unmatched. The germline gives CDR1 SGDLS, CDR2 YYNGEE. The CDR3 spells CASSPSTGPGQPQHF. The CDR3 nucleotides read TGTGCCAGCAGCCCATCGACAGGGCCGGGCCAGCCCCAGCATTTT.

The chain links TRBV10-3 to TRBJ2-1; D may be TRBD1 (6 bases). The CDR3 sequence is 17 residues long. From germline, CDR1 is ENHRY and CDR2 SYGVKD. With 10 bases removed from V and 6 bases from J, the gap between germline ends came to 28 bases. CDR3 in amino acids: CATSEPLRQAPGNEQFF. The CDR3 DNA reads as TGTGCCACGTCCGAACCCCTTAGACAGGCCCCAGGCAATGAGCAGTTCTTC.

V is TRBV24-1 and J is TRBJ2-3; no reliable D call. V lost 3 bases and J 7 bases, leaving 4 bases between the germline ends. The length of the CDR3 is 11 residues. Germline V gene lookup returns CDR1 KGHDR and CDR2 SFDVKD. The DNA for the CDR3 is TGTGCCACCAGTGATCCCAATACGCAGTATTTT. Translated: CATSDPNTQYF.

The chain uses TRBV20-1 and TRBJ2-3; 7 nucleotides agree with TRBD2. Germline CDR1 DFQATT, CDR2 SNEGSKA (reference sequence). Trimming took 5 bases from V and 4 from J; bases not matched to a gene: 9. The CDR3 extends over 14 amino acids. This CDR3 reads CSAPRTRSADTQYF. For the CDR3, the DNA is TGCAGTGCTCCCCGGACTAGAAGCGCAGATACGCAGTATTTT.

The chain couples TRBV18 to TRBJ2-3; D ambiguous. Germline V lookup: CDR1 KGHSH, CDR2 LQKENI. The CDR3 is 15 amino acids. The V end was cut by 5 bases, the J end by 6 bases, with 18 bases between. CDR3 sequence: CASSERDQLGDTQYF. CDR3 nucleotides: TGTGCCAGCTCAGAACGAGACCAACTCGGGGATACGCAGTATTTT.

The chain employs TRBV29-1 and TRBJ2-1, with D unresolved. Deletions cut 6 bases from V and 10 bases from J, with 16 bases between. CDR3 length: 12 residues. The germline CDR1 and CDR2 sequences are SQVTM and ANQGSEA. CDR3 protein: CSVRTLLAEQFF. The CDR3 DNA follows: TGCAGCGTCCGCACCCTTTTGGCAGAGCAGTTCTTC.

There are a few counts of this clonotype. The chain employs TRBV9 and TRBJ1-2; D call uncertain. V lost 0 bases, J lost 3 bases, and 6 bases lay in between. Germline lookup yields CDR1 SGDLS and CDR2 YYNGEE. The length of the CDR3 is 13 residues. For the CDR3, the DNA is TGTGCCAGCAGCGTAGATCCGGACTATGGCTACACCTTC. As protein: CASSVDPDYGYTF. The full variable domain, rest sourced from reference TRBV9 and TRBJ1-2, is DSGVTQTPKHLITATGQRVTLRCSPRSGDLSVYWYQQSLDQGLQFLIQYYNGEERAKGNILERFSAQQFPDLHSELNLSSLELGDSALYFCASSVDPDYGYTFGSGTRLTVV.

The genes are TRBV2 and TRBJ2-3; 7 positions agree with TRBD1. The ends lost 5 bases at V and 5 bases at J; junction bases unmatched: 7. Germline V gene sequence: CDR1 SNHLY, CDR2 FYNNEI. There are 14 residues in the CDR3. The CDR3 sequence: CASSLEGAGDTQYF. CDR3 DNA sequence: TGTGCCAGCAGTTTAGAGGGGGCTGGAGATACGCAGTATTTT.

This chain uses TRBV5-4 with TRBJ2-7, with 10 bases fitting TRBD1. The last part of the DNA fits TRBJ2-3 better; the J call may be wrong. CDR3 size: 15 residues. Germline V gives CDR1 SGHNT, CDR2 YYREEE (reference sequence). The CDR3 DNA reads as TGTGCCAGCAGCTCCGACAGGGGGCATGCAGATACGCAGTATTTT. Translating it yields CASSSDRGHADTQYF.

This clonotype has a single count. A much larger clone differs by one base, so this may be a read error. The CDR3 does not end in the conserved phenylalanine or tryptophan, so this is likely a read error. The rearrangement joins TRBV2 to TRBJ2-7; 8 bases line up with TRBD1. V lost 6 bases, J lost 2 bases, and 9 bases stayed unmatched. The CDR3 spans 15 residues. Germline loops: CDR1 SNHLY, CDR2 FYNNEI. DNA of the CDR3: TGTGCCAGCAGCCAAGCGAGGGACAGGACCTACGAGCAGTACCTC. Translated: CASSQARDRTYEQYL.

Concerning this clonotype: With a much larger clone just one base away, this may be a read error. The gene calls are TRBV2 and TRBJ2-5; D is tentatively TRBD1 or TRBD2 (6 bases each). V was trimmed by 8 bases and J by 2 bases, leaving 18 bases between them. Germline loops: CDR1 SNHLY, CDR2 FYNNEI. This CDR3 is built from 15 residues. CDR3 in amino acids: CASWGSGGGQETQYF. Here the CDR3 DNA reads TGTGCCAGCTGGGGGAGCGGAGGGGGACAAGAGACCCAGTACTTC. Full variable domain (remainder filled in from reference TRBV2 and TRBJ2-5): EPEVTQTPSHQVTQMGQEVILRCVPISNHLYFYWYRQILGQKVEFLVSFYNNEISEKSEIFDDQFSVERPDGSNFTLKIRSTKLEDSAMYFCASWGSGGGQETQYFGPGTRLLVL.

The chain joins TRBV5-8 to TRBJ2-7; 7 bases are a match to TRBD2. With V trimmed by 1 base and J by 4 bases, 14 bases remained unmatched. This CDR3 is 17 amino acids long. CDR1 and CDR2 from the germline V gene are SGHTS and YDEGEE. CDR3 nucleotides: TGTGCCAGCAGCTTGCCCCGAGGGAGGGTAGGTCGGTACGAGCAGTACTTC. It encodes CASSLPRGRVGRYEQYF.

The V and J genes are TRBV7-3 and TRBJ2-3, with D possibly being TRBD1 (6 bases). There are 15 residues in the CDR3. The germline V gene encodes CDR1 SGHTA and CDR2 FQGTGA. Trimming shortened V by 4 bases and J by 2 bases, and 13 bases separated the two germline ends. CDR3 protein: CASSSLGALTDTQYF. The CDR3 nucleotides are TGTGCCAGCAGCTCCTTGGGGGCACTCACAGATACGCAGTATTTT.